Listed below are T cell receptor beta chains from one sample, sequenced in a study of cytomegalovirus exposure and HLA in healthy donors. Produced via immunoSEQ multiplex PCR; TCRdb's table is partial and in-frame only. Of some 120,000 clones listed, about four fifths are singletons. Sequenced: PBMCs. The receptors originated from a man aged 25 to 45 in good health and CMV-seropositive. The CDR3 runs from the conserved cysteine through the conserved F or W. D genes are given only for firm matches. Rows give clone size only sometimes, using once, few, many, or a class for an expanded clone.

j_call: TRBJ2-2
d_call: TRBD2
v_call: TRBV11-1
clone_size: .
cdr3_nt: TGTGCCAGCAGCCCTACTAGCGTCGGGGAGCTGTTTTTT
cdr3_aa: CASSPTSVGELFF

j_call: TRBJ1-4
d_call: .
v_call: TRBV6-4
clone_size: .
cdr3_nt: TGTGCCAGCAGTGCCAGAACCGGGACAAGGGGTGAAAAACTGTTTTTT
cdr3_aa: CASSARTGTRGEKLFF

j_call: TRBJ1-1
d_call: .
v_call: TRBV13
clone_size: .
cdr3_nt: TGTGCCAGCAGCTCCCAGGGGATTATTGAGGACACTGAAGCTTTCTTT
cdr3_aa: CASSSQGIIEDTEAFF

j_call: TRBJ2-6
d_call: .
v_call: TRBV6-4
clone_size: .
cdr3_nt: TGTGCCAGCTCTCTCAGGGCTTTGGCTTTAGACTCTGGGGCCAACGTCCTGACTTTC
cdr3_aa: CASSLRALALDSGANVLTF

j_call: TRBJ2-1
d_call: TRBD2
v_call: TRBV4-1
clone_size: .
cdr3_nt: TGCGCCAGCAGCCACGGCCTAGCGGGGATTTACAATGAGCAGTTCTTC
cdr3_aa: CASSHGLAGIYNEQFF

j_call: TRBJ2-7
d_call: .
v_call: TRBV19
clone_size: .
cdr3_nt: TGTGCCAGTAGTGACAGGCGCGAGCAGTACTTC
cdr3_aa: CASSDRREQYF

j_call: TRBJ2-1
d_call: TRBD2
v_call: TRBV7-8
clone_size: .
cdr3_nt: TGTGCCAGCAGTCACCAGCTAGCGGGGGGTCTTAATGAGCAGTTCTTC
cdr3_aa: CASSHQLAGGLNEQFF

j_call: TRBJ2-7
d_call: .
v_call: TRBV11-3
clone_size: few
cdr3_nt: TGTGCCAGCAGCCCATACCAAAGGTACTACGAGCAGTACTTC
cdr3_aa: CASSPYQRYYEQYF

j_call: TRBJ2-3
d_call: TRBD2
v_call: TRBV28
clone_size: .
cdr3_nt: TGTGCCAGCAGGTTGAGGTTGGGGCTAGCGGGACTATTT
cdr3_aa: CASRLRLGLAGLF

j_call: TRBJ2-5
d_call: TRBD2
v_call: TRBV4-2
clone_size: .
cdr3_nt: TGTGCCAGCAGCCGTGTTGGCGGGAGGACTCAAGAGACCCAGTACTTC
cdr3_aa: CASSRVGGRTQETQYF

j_call: TRBJ1-1
d_call: .
v_call: TRBV6-5
clone_size: medium-sized
cdr3_nt: TGTGCCAGCAGTTACTCGGGCCTGAACACTGAAGCTTTCTTT
cdr3_aa: CASSYSGLNTEAFF

j_call: TRBJ2-7
d_call: TRBD2
v_call: TRBV4-2
clone_size: .
cdr3_nt: TGTGCCAGCAGTCTAGGAGGAACTAGCGGGTATGTAAAGCAGTACTTC
cdr3_aa: CASSLGGTSGYVKQYF

j_call: TRBJ2-7
d_call: TRBD2
v_call: TRBV6-6
clone_size: .
cdr3_nt: TGTGCCAGCAGTTATAGCGGGAAGGCGGGCGAGCAGTACTTC
cdr3_aa: CASSYSGKAGEQYF

j_call: TRBJ2-3
d_call: .
v_call: TRBV5-1
clone_size: .
cdr3_nt: TGCGCCAGCAGCTCCCAGACAGGAACAGATACGCAGTATTTT
cdr3_aa: CASSSQTGTDTQYF

j_call: TRBJ1-2
d_call: .
v_call: TRBV13
clone_size: .
cdr3_nt: TGTGCCAGCAGCTCTCCAGGTTATGGCTACACCTTC
cdr3_aa: CASSSPGYGYTF

j_call: TRBJ1-6
d_call: TRBD1
v_call: TRBV7-2
clone_size: .
cdr3_nt: TGTGCCAGCAGCCCGAGGACAGGACATAATTCACCCCTCCACTTT
cdr3_aa: CASSPRTGHNSPLHF

j_call: TRBJ1-2
d_call: .
v_call: TRBV28
clone_size: .
cdr3_nt: TGTGCCAGCAGTCCCCAGTATATCTATGGCTACACCTTC
cdr3_aa: CASSPQYIYGYTF

j_call: TRBJ2-5
d_call: .
v_call: TRBV13
clone_size: .
cdr3_nt: TGTGCCAGCAGCCCTGACAGGGCGGGGGAGACCCAGTACTTC
cdr3_aa: CASSPDRAGETQYF

j_call: TRBJ2-7
d_call: .
v_call: TRBV2
clone_size: .
cdr3_nt: TGTGCCAGCAGTGAATTGTGGACTTCTTACGAGCAGTACTTC
cdr3_aa: CASSELWTSYEQYF

j_call: TRBJ2-3
d_call: TRBD2
v_call: TRBV9
clone_size: .
cdr3_nt: TGTGCCAGCAGCGTAGTCGTGGGGGGGAGCACAGATACGCAGTATTTT
cdr3_aa: CASSVVVGGSTDTQYF

j_call: TRBJ2-2
d_call: .
v_call: TRBV4-1
clone_size: .
cdr3_nt: TGCGCCAGCAGCAGCGGACAGCTCCTCACCGGGGAGCTGTTTTTT
cdr3_aa: CASSSGQLLTGELFF

j_call: TRBJ1-1
d_call: .
v_call: TRBV29-1
clone_size: .
cdr3_nt: TGCAGCGCCGCAGGACAGAGGAACACTGAAGCTTTCTTT
cdr3_aa: CSAAGQRNTEAFF

j_call: TRBJ2-4
d_call: TRBD2
v_call: TRBV20-1
clone_size: .
cdr3_nt: TGCAGTGCCGCGACCGGACTAGCGGGCATCTTC
cdr3_aa: CSAATGLAGIF